This T cell receptor (beta chain) derives from a study of early T cells in non-severe SARS-CoV-2 infection. Trimming removed 4 bases from V and 4 bases from J, with 5 bases in between. CDR3 length equals 11 residues. Looked up from germline, CDR1 is MNHEY and CDR2 is SVGEGT. MiXCR, run by TCRdb on the 5' RACE reads, gives a single entry per CDR3 protein. Counted here are approximately 66,000 distinct CDR3 sequences, around 13% occurring once; the ten biggest clones make up roughly 1.2%. This clonotype was seen ten or more times. The sample in question was whole blood, obtained at baseline. The V and J genes are TRBV6-2 or TRBV6-3 and TRBJ2-7; D not certain. The clonotype was recovered from an adult who was a healthcare worker with PCR-confirmed SARS-CoV-2 infection or an uninfected control (not recorded which). The donor label of this sample is uncertain. This CDR3 reads CASSSPYEQYV. DNA for the CDR3: TGTGCCAGCAGTTCGCCATACGAGCAGTACGTC.